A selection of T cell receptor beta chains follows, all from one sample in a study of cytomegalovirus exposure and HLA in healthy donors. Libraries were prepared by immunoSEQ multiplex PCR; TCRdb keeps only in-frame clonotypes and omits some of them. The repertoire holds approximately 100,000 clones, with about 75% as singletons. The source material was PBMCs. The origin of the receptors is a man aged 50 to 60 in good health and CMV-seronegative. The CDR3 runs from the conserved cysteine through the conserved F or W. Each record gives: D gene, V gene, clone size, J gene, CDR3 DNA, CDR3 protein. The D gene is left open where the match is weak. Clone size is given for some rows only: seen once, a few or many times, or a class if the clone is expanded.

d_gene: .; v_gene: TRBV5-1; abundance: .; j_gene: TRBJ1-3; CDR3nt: TGCGCCAGCAGCTTGGAACCTCAGGGAACTGGAAACACCATATATTTT; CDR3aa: CASSLEPQGTGNTIYF
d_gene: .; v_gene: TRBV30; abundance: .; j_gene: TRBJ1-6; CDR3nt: TGTGCCTGGAACCCGACAGGTGCCTATAATTCACCCCTCCACTTT; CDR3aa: CAWNPTGAYNSPLHF
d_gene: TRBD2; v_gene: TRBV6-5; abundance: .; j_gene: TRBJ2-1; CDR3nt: TGTGCCAGCAGACAAAGCGGGGTTTCCTACAATGAGCAGTTCTTC; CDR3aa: CASRQSGVSYNEQFF
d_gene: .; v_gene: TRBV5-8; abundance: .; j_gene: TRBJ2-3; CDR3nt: TGTGCCAGCAGCTTGGGTAAGGGGTTCCGCGCAGATACGCAGTATTTT; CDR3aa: CASSLGKGFRADTQYF
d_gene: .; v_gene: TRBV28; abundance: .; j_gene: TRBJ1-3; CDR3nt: TGTGCCAGCAGTTTCCACATAAGGGGAGGTGGCTCTGGAAACACCATATATTTT; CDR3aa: CASSFHIRGGGSGNTIYF
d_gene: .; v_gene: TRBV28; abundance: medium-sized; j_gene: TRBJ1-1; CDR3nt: TGTGCCAGCAGTTTAAAGTCCAGATACACTGAAGCTTTCTTT; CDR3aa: CASSLKSRYTEAFF
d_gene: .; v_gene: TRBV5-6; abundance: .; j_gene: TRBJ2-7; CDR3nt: TGTGCCAGCAGCTTGGCCAGTGTTTACGAGCAGTACTTC; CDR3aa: CASSLASVYEQYF
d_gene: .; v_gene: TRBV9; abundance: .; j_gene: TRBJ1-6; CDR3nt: TGTGCCAGCAGCGTAGCGGGTGGATCACCCCTCCACTTT; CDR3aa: CASSVAGGSPLHF
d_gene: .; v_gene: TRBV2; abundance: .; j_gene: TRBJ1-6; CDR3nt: TGTGCCAGCAGGGGGGAGGTTAATTCACCCCTCCACTTT; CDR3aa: CASRGEVNSPLHF
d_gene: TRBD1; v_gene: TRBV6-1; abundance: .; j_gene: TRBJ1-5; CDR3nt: TGTGCTAGCAGCGAGGGGGCGGGTCAGCCCCAGCATTTT; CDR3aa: CASSEGAGQPQHF
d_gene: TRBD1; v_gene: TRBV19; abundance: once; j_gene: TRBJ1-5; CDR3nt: TGTGCCAGTAGTATAGTGGGGACAGGGGACAATCAGCCCCAGCATTTT; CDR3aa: CASSIVGTGDNQPQHF
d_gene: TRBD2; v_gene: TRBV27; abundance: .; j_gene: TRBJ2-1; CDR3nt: TGTGCCAGCAGTTTATCTCTAGCGGGAGTTGAGCAGTTCTTC; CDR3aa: CASSLSLAGVEQFF
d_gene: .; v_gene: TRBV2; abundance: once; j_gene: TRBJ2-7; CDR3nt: TGTGCCAGCAGTGAAAGGGGCCCTATAGGGGTCGAGCAGTACTTC; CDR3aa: CASSERGPIGVEQYF
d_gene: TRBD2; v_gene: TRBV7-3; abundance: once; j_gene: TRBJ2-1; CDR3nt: TGTGCCAGCAGCTTGGGGACTAGCGGGTCGGGTGAGCAGTTCTTC; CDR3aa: CASSLGTSGSGEQFF
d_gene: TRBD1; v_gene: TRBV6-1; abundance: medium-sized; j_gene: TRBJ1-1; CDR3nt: TGTGCCAACTCCAGGGGGCTAGGCACTGAAGCTTTCTTT; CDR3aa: CANSRGLGTEAFF
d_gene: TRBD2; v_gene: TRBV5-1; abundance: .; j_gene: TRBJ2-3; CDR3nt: TGCGCCAGCAGCTTGGGCCGGACTAGCGGAAGCACAGATACGCAGTATTTT; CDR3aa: CASSLGRTSGSTDTQYF
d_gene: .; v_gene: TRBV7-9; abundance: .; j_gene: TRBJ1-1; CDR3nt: TGTTCCAGCAGCTTAGGAGGGACTGAAGCTTTCTTT; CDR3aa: CSSSLGGTEAFF
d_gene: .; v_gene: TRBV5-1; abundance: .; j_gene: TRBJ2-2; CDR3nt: TGCGCCAGCCAGCGGCTCGGGGGTTCCGGGGAGCTGTTTTTT; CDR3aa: CASQRLGGSGELFF
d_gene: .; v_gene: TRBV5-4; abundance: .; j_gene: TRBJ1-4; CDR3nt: TGTGCCAGCAGCTTGGGATCAGGGTTTTCGGCTAATGAAAAACTGTTTTTT; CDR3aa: CASSLGSGFSANEKLFF
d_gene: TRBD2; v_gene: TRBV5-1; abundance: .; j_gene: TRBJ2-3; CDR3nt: TGCGCCAGCAGCTTGTATGGTAGCGGGAGCACAGATACGCAGTATTTT; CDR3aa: CASSLYGSGSTDTQYF
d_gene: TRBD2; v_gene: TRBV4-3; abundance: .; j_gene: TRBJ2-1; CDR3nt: TGCGCCAGCAGCGCAAGTAGCGGGAGTCATGAGCAGTTCTTC; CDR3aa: CASSASSGSHEQFF
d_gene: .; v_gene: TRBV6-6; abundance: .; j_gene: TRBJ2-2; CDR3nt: TGTGCCAGCAGTTACTCATCGGCCGGGGAGCTGTTTTTT; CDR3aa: CASSYSSAGELFF
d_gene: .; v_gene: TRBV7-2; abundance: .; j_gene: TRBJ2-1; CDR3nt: TGTGCCAGCAAGCGCGCTAATTCCTACAATGAGCAGTTCTTC; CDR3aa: CASKRANSYNEQFF
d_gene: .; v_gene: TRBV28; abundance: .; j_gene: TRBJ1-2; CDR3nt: TGTGCCAGCACCCTTGACAACTGGGCGTCCGGCTACACCTTC; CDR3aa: CASTLDNWASGYTF
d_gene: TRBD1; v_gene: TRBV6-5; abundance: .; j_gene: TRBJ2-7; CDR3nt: TGTGCCAGCAGCACCGGACAGGTCCACATCTACGAGCAGTACTTC; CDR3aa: CASSTGQVHIYEQYF
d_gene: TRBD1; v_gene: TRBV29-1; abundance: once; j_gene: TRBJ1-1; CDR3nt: TGCAGCGTTGAGACAGGGGGCCGAGATACTGAAGCTTTCTTT; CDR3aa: CSVETGGRDTEAFF
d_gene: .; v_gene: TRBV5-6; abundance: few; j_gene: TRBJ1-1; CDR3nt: TGTGCCAGCAGCTCCGGGCCGGGGACTGAAGCTTTCTTT; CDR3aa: CASSSGPGTEAFF
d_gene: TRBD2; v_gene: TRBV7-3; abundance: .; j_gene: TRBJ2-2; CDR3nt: TGTGCCAGCAGCTTCACGGGACTAGCGACCGGGGAGCTGTTTTTT; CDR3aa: CASSFTGLATGELFF
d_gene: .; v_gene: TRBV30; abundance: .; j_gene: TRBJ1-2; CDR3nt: TGTGCCTGGAACCCCGGTGGAAGGGGGAGCTACACCTTC; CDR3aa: CAWNPGGRGSYTF
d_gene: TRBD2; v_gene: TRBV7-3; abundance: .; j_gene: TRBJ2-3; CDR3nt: TGTGCCAGCAAGCGACTAGCGGGCGAGGGCACAGATACGCAGTATTTT; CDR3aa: CASKRLAGEGTDTQYF
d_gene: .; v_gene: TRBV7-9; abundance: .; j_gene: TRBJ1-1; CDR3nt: TGTGCCAGCAGCTTAGTTACAGGGTGGACTGAAGCTTTCTTT; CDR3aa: CASSLVTGWTEAFF
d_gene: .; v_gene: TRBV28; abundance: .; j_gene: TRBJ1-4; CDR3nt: TGTGCCAGCAGGGGACATTGGGCGGAAAAACTGTTTTTT; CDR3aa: CASRGHWAEKLFF
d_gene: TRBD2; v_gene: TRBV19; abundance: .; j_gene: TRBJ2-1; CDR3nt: TGTGCCAGTAGTATGCGGCGGGGGGGCGACAATGAGCAGTTCTTC; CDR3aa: CASSMRRGGDNEQFF
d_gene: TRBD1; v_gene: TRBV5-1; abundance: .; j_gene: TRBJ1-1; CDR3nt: TGCGCCAGCAGCTTGAGTGGACAGGGCTGGACTGAAGCTTTCTTT; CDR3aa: CASSLSGQGWTEAFF
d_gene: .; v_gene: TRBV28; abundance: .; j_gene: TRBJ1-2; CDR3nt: TGTGCCACCCCAGACTCCTTGTATGGCTACACCTTC; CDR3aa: CATPDSLYGYTF
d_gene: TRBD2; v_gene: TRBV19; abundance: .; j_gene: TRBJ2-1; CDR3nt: TGTGCCAGTAGTATCGGCGGGGGGGAATACAATGAGCAGTTCTTC; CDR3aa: CASSIGGGEYNEQFF
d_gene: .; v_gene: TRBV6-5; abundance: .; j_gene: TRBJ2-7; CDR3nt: TGTGCCAGCAGGTTCCTTAGCGCGAGCTCCTACGAGCAGTACTTC; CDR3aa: CASRFLSASSYEQYF